The rows below give T cell receptor beta chains drawn from one sample of a study of OX40 agonist ivuxolimab in advanced cancers. Some clones are missing from TCRdb's copy, which holds only in-frame ones; the method was immunoSEQ multiplex PCR. This table holds just under 75,000 clones, 75% to 95% found once. The input for sequencing was CD4+ or CD8+ T cells sorted from blood, taken in a trial of the OX40 agonist ivuxolimab. These receptors came from an adult with an advanced solid tumor such as melanoma, head and neck, liver or kidney cancer. Each CDR3 is given with its conserved first and last residue. D genes are given only for firm matches. Rows may omit the clone size; those that give it use once, few, many or a size class.

d_gene	abundance	v_gene	j_gene	CDR3nt	CDR3aa
-	-	TRBV28	TRBJ2-5	TGTGCCAGCAGTTTCTGGGGAGGAGAGACCCAGTACTTC	CASSFWGGETQYF
TRBD1	-	TRBV18	TRBJ2-1	TGTGCCAGCTCACGTACAGGGGCCGAGCAGTTCTTC	CASSRTGAEQFF
-	few	TRBV7-2	TRBJ2-3	TGTGCCAGCAGCTTAGCTTCTGGCGGGCTTAGCACAGATACGCAGTATTTT	CASSLASGGLSTDTQYF
-	-	TRBV21-1	TRBJ2-5	TGTGCCAGCAGCAAAGCCTCAACTAGCGCTACTGAGACCCAGTACTTC	CASSKASTSATETQYF
-	-	TRBV19	TRBJ2-3	TGTGCCAGTAGTGACTCAAGCTACACAGATACGCAGTATTTT	CASSDSSYTDTQYF
TRBD1	-	TRBV6-6	TRBJ2-7	TGTGCCAGCAGTTACCCGGACAGGGGGGACGAGCAGTACTTC	CASSYPDRGDEQYF
TRBD2	-	TRBV28	TRBJ2-7	TGTGCCACCACCCTCCTAGCGGGAGTAGGTCGTGAGCAGTACTTC	CATTLLAGVGREQYF
TRBD1	-	TRBV9	TRBJ2-2	TGTGCCAGCAGCCACAGACAGGGGAACACCGGGGAGCTGTTTTTT	CASSHRQGNTGELFF
-	-	TRBV28	TRBJ2-7	TGTGCCAGCAGTCTCGGATATCGCGAGCAGTACTTC	CASSLGYREQYF
TRBD2	-	TRBV28	TRBJ2-7	TGTGCCAGCAGTCCCAGTCTAGCGGGAGCTGCCGAGCAGTACTTC	CASSPSLAGAAEQYF
-	-	TRBV15	TRBJ1-3	TGTGCCACCAGCAGAGATCAAGTTATGGGTAACACCATATATTTT	CATSRDQVMGNTIYF
-	-	TRBV30	TRBJ2-7	TGTGCCTGGAAGGCCGATGGCTACGAGCAGTACTTC	CAWKADGYEQYF
TRBD1	-	TRBV6-1	TRBJ1-1	TGTGCCAGCAGGACCGGGACAGGGTTCACTGAAGCTTTCTTT	CASRTGTGFTEAFF
-	-	TRBV5-1	TRBJ2-1	TGCGCCAGCAGCTTGGACCGGGTAGGCTACAATGAGCAGTTCTTC	CASSLDRVGYNEQFF
TRBD2	few	TRBV28	TRBJ2-1	TGTGCCAGCAGCCTAGCGGGAGGGCGCGATGAGCAGTTCTTC	CASSLAGGRDEQFF
-	-	TRBV18	TRBJ2-7	TGTGCCAGCTTCGCGGACAGTTACGAGCAGTACTTC	CASFADSYEQYF